Sequencing of this T cell receptor beta chain was carried out in a study of blood T cell repertoires in COVID-19. The CDR3 covers 20 residues. The germline V and J ends were trimmed by 2 bases and 0 bases, with 21 bases remaining between them. Germline values: CDR1 SGHRS, CDR2 YFSETQ. Generated by immunoSEQ multiplex PCR, the TCRdb table keeps only in-frame clones and is missing some. This table holds roughly 110,000 clones, 80% to 85% found once. Sequencing used peripheral blood. The receptor comes from a man between 65 and 79 years old with acute or convalescent COVID-19. The chain combines TRBV5-1 with TRBJ1-6; D may be TRBD1 (6 bases). The CDR3 protein is CASSLEPKDSAASYNSPLHF. In nucleotides, the CDR3 is TGCGCCAGCAGCTTAGAACCCAAGGACAGTGCGGCCTCCTATAATTCACCCCTCCACTTT. The full variable domain, rest sourced from reference TRBV5-1 and TRBJ1-6, is KAGVTQTPRYLIKTRGQQVTLSCSPISGHRSVSWYQQTPGQGLQFLFEYFSETQRNKGNFPGRFSGRQFSNSRSEMNVSTLELGDSALYLCASSLEPKDSAASYNSPLHFGNGTRLTVT.